One sample yielded the 28 T cell receptor beta chains listed below, sequenced in a study of blood T cell repertoires in COVID-19. The table came from immunoSEQ multiplex PCR; TCRdb's copy has only in-frame clones and leaves some out. The sample yields roughly 250,000 clones, more than 75% seen once. Sequenced input: peripheral blood. The source is a woman aged 60 to 75 with active or convalescent COVID-19.

This sequence joins TRBV11-2 and TRBJ1-6, with 9 bases matching TRBD1. This CDR3 has 14 amino acids. Per germline, CDR1 SGHAT and CDR2 FQNNGV. V dropped 5 bases and J dropped 7; count of bases not matched to a gene: 3. CDR3 coding DNA: TGTGCCAGCAGCCGGGACAGGGTGAATTCACCCCTCCACTTT. It yields the protein CASSRDRVNSPLHF.

The chain uses TRBV29-1 and TRBJ2-7, with 12 nucleotides matching TRBD1. The CDR3 spans 13 residues. V trimming: 8 bases; J trimming: 5 bases; junction bases outside the gene matches: 7. Germline CDR1 and CDR2: SQVTM and ANQGSEA. DNA for the CDR3: TGCAGCCTATGGGACAGGGGGCTCGACGAGCAGTACTTC. It specifies CSLWDRGLDEQYF.

V usage is TRBV7-2 and J usage is TRBJ2-3, with 7 bases lining up with TRBD1. V lost 3 bases to trimming and J lost 2 bases; unmatched junction nucleotides: 2. The CDR3 has 14 residues. Germline loops: CDR1 SGHTA, CDR2 FQGNSA. DNA for the CDR3: TGTGCCAGCAGCTTGGACAGGTACACAGATACGCAGTATTTT. Translating gives CASSLDRYTDTQYF.

This chain connects TRBV7-3 to TRBJ2-1, with TRBD2 identical over 16 bases. Germline CDR1 SGHTA, CDR2 FQGTGA. Trimming removed 4 bases from V and 7 bases from J; junction bases left unmatched: 10. This CDR3 region has 18 residues. The CDR3 region is CASSSKPGTSGGANEQFF. The DNA of the CDR3 is TGTGCCAGCAGCTCCAAACCTGGGACTAGCGGGGGGGCGAATGAGCAGTTCTTC.

The J gene is TRBJ1-1, the V gene TRBV19, with D perhaps TRBD1 (5 bases). The CDR3 covers 14 residues. From germline, CDR1 is LNHDA and CDR2 SQIVND (reference sequence). V was pared by 5 bases and J by 1 base, with 11 bases between. The DNA for the CDR3 is TGTGCCAGTAGTGGGACTGCTTGGAACACTGAAGCTTTCTTT. Translated: CASSGTAWNTEAFF.

About this clone itself: Different DNA sequences within this sample yield the same CDR3. The chain combines TRBV7-9 with TRBJ1-5, with 10 bases aligning to TRBD1. The trim removed 0 bases at V and 1 base at J, leaving 3 bases unmatched. This CDR3 region has 17 residues. Germline values: CDR1 SEHNR, CDR2 FQNEAQ (reference sequence). CDR3 in DNA: TGTGCCAGCAGCTTAGCCGGGGACAGGGGAAGCAATCAGCCCCAGCATTTT. It codes for CASSLAGDRGSNQPQHF.

This sequence joins TRBV7-2 and TRBJ1-1; a possible D gene is TRBD1 (5 bases). The V end was cut by 3 bases, the J end by 1 base, with 9 bases between. The CDR3 contains 14 residues. Germline V gives CDR1 SGHTA, CDR2 FQGNSA. The CDR3 here is CASSFPGQNTEAFF. In nucleotides, the CDR3 is TGTGCCAGCAGCTTCCCAGGGCAGAACACTGAAGCTTTCTTT.

The rearrangement links TRBV7-3 to TRBJ1-1; no clear D gene. The germline gives CDR1 SGHTA, CDR2 FQGTGA. This CDR3 spans 17 amino acids. With 3 bases removed from V and 0 bases from J, the gap between germline ends came to 17 bases. Here the CDR3 reads CASSFNSGEWLNTEAFF. DNA of the CDR3: TGTGCCAGCAGCTTTAATAGTGGGGAGTGGTTGAACACTGAAGCTTTCTTT.

The chain couples TRBV6-2 or TRBV6-3 to TRBJ1-6; 8 nucleotides match TRBD1. The CDR3 extends over 16 amino acids. Germline CDR1 MNHEY, CDR2 SVGEGT. Germline trimming cut 0 bases from V and 5 bases from J; bases unmatched to any gene: 3. CDR3 loop: CASSYSHRGNNSPLHF. The CDR3 DNA reads TGTGCCAGCAGTTACTCGCACAGGGGGAATAATTCACCCCTCCACTTT.

The chain couples TRBV7-2 to TRBJ1-3; D is unclear. Germline V gene lookup returns CDR1 SGHTA and CDR2 FQGNSA. With 1 base removed from V and 13 bases from J, the gap between germline ends came to 11 bases. The length of the CDR3 is 12 residues. CDR3 sequence reads: CASSLGRSQIYF. CDR3 nucleotides: TGTGCCAGCAGCTTAGGCAGGTCCCAGATATATTTT. Full variable domain (rest looked up from reference TRBV7-2 and TRBJ1-3): GAGVSQSPSNKVTEKGKDVELRCDPISGHTALYWYRQSLGQGLEFLIYFQGNSAPDKSGLPSDRFSAERTGGSVSTLTIQRTQQEDSAVYLCASSLGRSQIYFGEGSWLTVV.

The V call is TRBV18, the J call TRBJ1-1; TRBD1 agrees at 7 bases. The germline gives CDR1 KGHSH, CDR2 LQKENI. V trimming: 2 bases; J trimming: 2 bases; junction bases outside the gene matches: 8. The CDR3 totals 16 residues. DNA of the CDR3: TGTGCCAGCTCACCAGACAGGGCCGGCGGAAACACTGAAGCTTTCTTT. Protein product: CASSPDRAGGNTEAFF.

This clone was found once. The chain recombines TRBV3-1 (or the pseudogene TRBV3-2) with TRBJ2-7, with D perhaps matching TRBD1 (6 bases). The germline gives CDR1 LGHDT, CDR2 YNNKEL (reference sequence). The CDR3 spans 14 residues. V lost 1 base to trimming and J lost 3 bases, with 10 bases between them. CDR3 DNA sequence: TGTGCCAGCAGCCAAGGATGGGACAACTACGAGCAGTACTTC. This translates into CASSQGWDNYEQYF.

This clone was seen a handful of times. The chain links TRBV10-3 to TRBJ1-2; 7 nucleotides match TRBD1. Germline trimming cut 3 bases from V and 5 bases from J; bases unmatched to any gene: 0. CDR3 length: 12 amino acids. Germline V gives CDR1 ENHRY, CDR2 SYGVKD. CDR3 protein: CAISDRGYGYTF. Here the CDR3 DNA reads TGTGCCATCAGTGACAGGGGGTATGGCTACACCTTC.

This clone is a singleton in its sample. The chain links TRBV14 to TRBJ1-6; D gene unclear. This CDR3 region has 15 residues. Germline values: CDR1 SGHDN, CDR2 FVKESK. The germline V and J ends were trimmed by 4 bases and 0 bases, with 7 bases remaining between them. CDR3 coding DNA: TGTGCCAGCAGCCCGGACTTCTCCTATAATTCACCCCTCCACTTT. Translation gives CASSPDFSYNSPLHF.

V and J are TRBV25-1 and TRBJ2-1; 8 nucleotides match TRBD1. Germline V lookup: CDR1 MGHDK, CDR2 SYGVNS. The CDR3 loop spans 16 amino acids. V trimming: 6 bases; J trimming: 2 bases; junction bases outside the gene matches: 9. The CDR3 protein is CASRGSGTGAYNEQFF. CDR3 DNA: TGTGCCAGCAGAGGATCGGGGACAGGAGCCTACAATGAGCAGTTCTTC.

The genes are TRBV29-1 and TRBJ1-1; possibly TRBD1 for D (5 bases). Per germline, CDR1 SQVTM and CDR2 ANQGSEA. Trimming took 7 bases from V and 5 from J, leaving 17 bases between them. This CDR3 has 13 amino acids. The CDR3 region has the DNA TGCAGCGGATACCGGGGGGATGGGACTGAAGCTTTCTTT. It codes for CSGYRGDGTEAFF.

V and J are TRBV11-2 and TRBJ2-2, with 9 positions matching TRBD1. This CDR3 region has 17 residues. V shed 5 bases, J shed 2 bases, and the junction held 9 bases outside the gene matches. Looked up from germline, CDR1 is SGHAT and CDR2 is FQNNGV. As DNA, the CDR3 is TGTGCCAGCAGCCCACACCAGGGACAGGGCAACACCGGGGAGCTGTTTTTT. This translates into CASSPHQGQGNTGELFF.

This chain links TRBV6-2 or TRBV6-3 with TRBJ2-2, with a tentative D call TRBD2 (6 bases). The CDR3 loop spans 19 amino acids. Per the germline V gene, CDR1 is MNHEY and CDR2 is SVGEGT. V dropped 5 bases and J dropped 1 base, with 23 bases sitting between them. CDR3 in amino acids: CASSTRSTSKGLNTGELFF. CDR3 in DNA: TGTGCCAGCAGTACCCGATCGACTAGTAAGGGTCTGAACACCGGGGAGCTGTTTTTT.

This sequence joins TRBV18 and TRBJ1-2; the match to TRBD1 covers 8 bases. CDR3 length: 15 amino acids. CDR1 KGHSH and CDR2 LQKENI come from the germline V gene. V dropped 3 bases and J dropped 3; count of bases not matched to a gene: 6. Here the CDR3 reads CASSPGQGSYYGYTF. As DNA, the CDR3 is TGTGCCAGCTCACCCGGACAGGGATCCTACTATGGCTACACCTTC.

V usage is TRBV10-1 and J usage is TRBJ1-1; perhaps TRBD1 as D (6 bases). The V and J ends lost 5 bases and 5 bases respectively, with 15 bases between them. This CDR3 comprises 14 residues. From germline, CDR1 is WNHNN and CDR2 SYGVQD (reference sequence). CDR3 coding DNA: TGCGCCAGCAGTCATCACAGGGAAGGGACTGAAGCTTTCTTT. Protein sequence: CASSHHREGTEAFF.

V usage is TRBV6-5 and J usage is TRBJ2-7, with D maybe TRBD1 (6 bases). V was clipped by 2 bases and J by 1 base, with 15 bases between them. Germline CDR1 reads MNHEY; CDR2 reads SVGAGI. This CDR3 has 16 amino acids. CDR3 in amino acids: CASSYAAGAPSYEQYF. Written as DNA, the CDR3 is TGTGCCAGCAGTTACGCGGCAGGGGCGCCTTCCTACGAGCAGTACTTC.

In regard to this clone: The sample holds other DNA sequences that translate to the same CDR3. V gene TRBV3-1 (or the pseudogene TRBV3-2) combines with J gene TRBJ2-5; TRBD2 is a possible D gene (5 bases). This CDR3 has 12 amino acids. Trimming removed 8 bases at V and 1 base at J, with 8 bases between. Germline CDR1 reads LGHDT; CDR2 reads YNNKEL (reference sequence). The CDR3 is CASGLIQETQYF. The CDR3, as DNA: TGTGCCAGCGGACTGATCCAAGAGACCCAGTACTTC.

This chain joins TRBV7-9 and TRBJ2-1, with 9 bases aligning to TRBD1. The germline CDR1 and CDR2 sequences are SEHNR and FQNEAQ (reference sequence). This CDR3 region has 13 residues. In DNA, the CDR3 is TGTGCGAGTGGGGACAGGGTCTACAATGAGCAGTTCTTC. Residues: CASGDRVYNEQFF.

The genes are TRBV7-8 and TRBJ2-1, with 10 bases fitting TRBD2. Germline CDR1 SGHVS, CDR2 FQNEAQ. J lost 6 bases, V lost 5 bases, and 7 bases had no gene match. The CDR3 is made up of 15 amino acids. The CDR3 sequence: CASSTERGGRNEQFF. In DNA form, the CDR3 reads TGTGCCAGCAGCACCGAGCGGGGGGGCCGCAATGAGCAGTTCTTC.

The gene calls are TRBV5-1 and TRBJ2-1; 11 bases are a match to TRBD1. Germline V gives CDR1 SGHRS, CDR2 YFSETQ. The CDR3 spans 18 residues. V dropped 1 base and J dropped 4; count of bases not matched to a gene: 10. The CDR3 is CASSLSPTGTGGYNEQFF. The CDR3 DNA sequence: TGCGCCAGCAGCTTGAGCCCAACCGGGACAGGGGGATACAATGAGCAGTTCTTC.

V and J are TRBV7-9 and TRBJ1-1; D gene unclear. CDR1 and CDR2 from the germline V gene are SEHNR and FQNEAQ (reference sequence). Trimming left V 1 base short and J 0 bases short, with 12 bases between. CDR3 size: 16 residues. CDR3: CASSLVRLSMNTEAFF. In DNA, the CDR3 is TGTGCCAGCAGCTTAGTAAGACTATCCATGAACACTGAAGCTTTCTTT. Full variable domain (missing parts from reference TRBV7-9 and TRBJ1-1): DTGVSQNPRHKITKRGQNVTFRCDPISEHNRLYWYRQTLGQGPEFLTYFQNEAQLEKSRLLSDRFSAERPKGSFSTLEIQRTEQGDSAMYLCASSLVRLSMNTEAFFGQGTRLTVV.

The rearrangement uses TRBV4-3 and TRBJ2-2; D may be TRBD2 (7 bases). This CDR3 spans 16 amino acids. Germline CDR1 and CDR2: LGHNA and YSLEER. V lost 2 bases to trimming and J lost 7 bases, with 17 bases between them. In DNA, the CDR3 is TGCGCCAGCAGCCAAAATCTAGGGGGGGCGGACGGGGAGCTGTTTTTT. This sequence encodes CASSQNLGGADGELFF.

The chain combines TRBV15 with TRBJ2-7; 8 bases align to TRBD2. In germline, CDR1 is LNHNV, CDR2 YYDKDF (reference sequence). V lost 3 bases, J lost 3 bases, and 4 bases stayed unmatched. The CDR3 runs 14 residues. This CDR3 reads CATSRSGGNYEQYF. CDR3 DNA sequence: TGTGCCACCAGCAGGAGCGGGGGCAACTACGAGCAGTACTTC.